Detailed here is one T cell receptor beta chain. This sample was taken from a study of sequential checkpoint blockade in melanoma. About the research overall: Arm A got nivolumab then ipilimumab; arm B the reverse, 1:1.

Sample treatment: randomized to nivolumab then ipilimumab (arm A) or the reverse (arm B). From thawed PBMCs, live CD3+CD8+ cells negative for CD19 and CD56 were sorted. Clones were sequenced by immunoSEQ multiplex PCR, and TCRdb holds only the in-frame ones, with some missing. This table holds more than 7,000 clones, approximately 59% found once. Trimming took 0 bases from V and 5 from J, leaving 14 bases between them. Per germline, CDR1 PRHDT and CDR2 FYEKMQ (reference sequence). The CDR3 spans 16 residues. The starting material was CD8+ T cells sorted from blood (inferred from file names), obtained from a patient given nivolumab and ipilimumab in sequence. The sequence was collected from a human donor with melanoma. The chain recombines TRBV13 with TRBJ1-5; tentative D call: TRBD1 (6 bases). The DNA of the CDR3 is TGTGCCAGCAGCTTAGGCCCAGGGGCGTTAGATCAGCCCCAGCATTTT. Its protein product is CASSLGPGALDQPQHF.